The 3 T cell receptor beta chains in this list originate from one sample, sequenced in a study of T-cell reconstitution after alpha-beta-depleted transplantation in children. Researchers prepared the TCRbeta library using unique molecular identifiers, the study reports. One entry per CDR3 protein, called by TCRdb with MiXCR from the PCR reads. The table has some 200,000 distinct CDR3 sequences, 6.6% seen once. The sample here was PBMCs, taken before TCRalphabeta/CD19-depleted stem cell transplant. Source of these receptors: a boy between 2 and 10 years old with acute lymphoblastic leukemia, due to receive a stem cell transplant.

This clonotype was detected many times. The chain is built from TRBV6-2 or TRBV6-3 and TRBJ2-1; 11 positions agree with TRBD2. Germline V CDR1 and CDR2: MNHEY, SVGEGT. This CDR3 is 14 amino acids long. Trimming removed 8 bases from V and 8 bases from J; junction bases left unmatched: 8. In nucleotides, the CDR3 is TGTGCCAGCCTTAGCGGGAGGGCGGGGGATGAGCAGTTCTTC. Translation: CASLSGRAGDEQFF.

On this clonotype itself: The CDR3 end shows no conserved phenylalanine or tryptophan, and so a read error is likely. No DNA is shown, since the ends of the CDR3 on it are uncertain; the CDR3 is the one TCRdb lists. J is TRBJ1-1 and V is TRBV6-1. From germline, CDR1 is MNHNS and CDR2 SASEGT. Both ends counted, the CDR3 spans 12 residues. Here the CDR3 reads CASSEARKDVQI.

This clonotype has a handful of counts. This chain links TRBV4-2 with TRBJ1-4, with D unresolved. Germline V lookup: CDR1 LGHNA, CDR2 YNFKEQ. Trimming took 4 bases from V and 7 from J, leaving 16 bases between them. This CDR3 region has 15 residues. The CDR3 region is CASSPQRRQSEKLFF. The CDR3 DNA sequence: TGTGCCAGCAGCCCACAGAGGCGTCAGTCTGAAAAACTGTTTTTT.